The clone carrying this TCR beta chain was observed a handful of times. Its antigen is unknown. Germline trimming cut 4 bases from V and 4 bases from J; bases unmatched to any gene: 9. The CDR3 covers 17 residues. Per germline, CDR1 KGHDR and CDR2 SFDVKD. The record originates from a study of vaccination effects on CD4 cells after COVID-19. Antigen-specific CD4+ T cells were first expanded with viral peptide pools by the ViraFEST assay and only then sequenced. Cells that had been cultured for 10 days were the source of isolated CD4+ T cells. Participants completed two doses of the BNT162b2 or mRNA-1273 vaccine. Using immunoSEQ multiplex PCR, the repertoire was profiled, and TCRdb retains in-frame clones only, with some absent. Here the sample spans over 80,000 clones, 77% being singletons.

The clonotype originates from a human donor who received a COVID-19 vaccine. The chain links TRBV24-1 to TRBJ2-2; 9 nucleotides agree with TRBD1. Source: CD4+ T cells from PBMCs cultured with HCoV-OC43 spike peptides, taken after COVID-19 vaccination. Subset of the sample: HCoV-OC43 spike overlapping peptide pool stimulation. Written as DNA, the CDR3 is TGTGCCACCAGTGAATCCGGGACAGGGACATTCACCGGGGAGCTGTTTTTT. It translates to CATSESGTGTFTGELFF.